This TCR beta chain was identified during a study of Tregs in tolerant kidney transplant recipients. Study results and limitations: No direct test of biological reproducibility was done here.

This clone was counted between two and nine times. Its antigen is as yet unknown. In germline, CDR1 is SGDLS, CDR2 YYNGEE. The CDR3 runs to 14 residues. Trimming took 0 bases from V and 0 from J, leaving 1 base between them. Profiled with immunoSEQ multiplex PCR; TCRdb holds only in-frame clones, not every one. The sample has some 110,000 clones, 92% seen once. This chain joins TRBV9 and TRBJ1-6; no reliable D call. The sequencing sample was made of CD4+ T cells from blood. The sequence derives from a human donor in good health. CDR3 in amino acids: CASSVASYNSPLHF. CDR3 DNA sequence: TGTGCCAGCAGCGTAGCCTCCTATAATTCACCCCTCCACTTT.